The entry below describes one T cell receptor (beta chain). Its target is unknown. PCR was performed using 60 Vbeta and 13 Jbeta primers. This table comes from immunoSEQ multiplex PCR, and its TCRdb copy is limited to in-frame clones, with some not included. In all, the sample yields approximately 120,000 clones. These data belong to a study of cytomegalovirus exposure and HLA in healthy donors. Study background: The Caucasian-associated ancestry cluster held 65% to 85% of 350 to 450 genotyped donors.

The V and J ends lost 3 bases and 5 bases, in that order; junction bases with no gene match: 8. This CDR3 spans 15 amino acids. Germline V CDR1 and CDR2: SGDLS, YYNGEE. The study, taken as a whole, reports: Cytomegalovirus-associated TCR beta chains were listed, numbering some 180. Excluded: some indistinguishable V segments such as TRBV6-2 and TRBV6-3. In an earlier analysis, about 87% or about 30%: the productive usage of most TCR beta V segments.

The TCR comes from a woman aged 55-70 years in good health and CMV-seronegative. The rearrangement links TRBV9 to TRBJ2-1; 7 bases match TRBD2. Sequenced input: PBMCs. The CDR3 is CASSDSGSINNEQFF. The CDR3 nucleotides read TGTGCCAGCAGCGATAGCGGGTCTATCAACAATGAGCAGTTCTTC.